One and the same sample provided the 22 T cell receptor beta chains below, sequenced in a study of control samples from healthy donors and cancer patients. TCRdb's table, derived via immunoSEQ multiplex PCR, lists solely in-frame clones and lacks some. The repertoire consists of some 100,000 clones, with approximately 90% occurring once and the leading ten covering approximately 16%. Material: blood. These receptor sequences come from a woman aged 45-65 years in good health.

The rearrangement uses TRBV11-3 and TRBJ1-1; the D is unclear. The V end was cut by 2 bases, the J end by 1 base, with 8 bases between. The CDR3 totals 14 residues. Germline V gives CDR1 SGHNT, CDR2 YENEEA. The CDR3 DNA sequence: TGTGCCAGCAGCTTACGGGGTCAGAACACTGAAGCTTTCTTT. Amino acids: CASSLRGQNTEAFF.

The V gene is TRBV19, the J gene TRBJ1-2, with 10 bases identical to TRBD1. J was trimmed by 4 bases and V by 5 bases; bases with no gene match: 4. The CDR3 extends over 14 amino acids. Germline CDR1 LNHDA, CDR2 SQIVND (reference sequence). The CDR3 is CASSRQGAAYGYTF. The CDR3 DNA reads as TGTGCCAGTAGTCGACAGGGGGCGGCCTATGGCTACACCTTC. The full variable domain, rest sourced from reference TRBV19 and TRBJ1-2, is DGGITQSPKYLFRKEGQNVTLSCEQNLNHDAMYWYRQDPGQGLRLIYYSQIVNDFQKGDIAEGYSVSREKKESFPLTVTSAQKNPTAFYLCASSRQGAAYGYTFGSGTRLTVV.

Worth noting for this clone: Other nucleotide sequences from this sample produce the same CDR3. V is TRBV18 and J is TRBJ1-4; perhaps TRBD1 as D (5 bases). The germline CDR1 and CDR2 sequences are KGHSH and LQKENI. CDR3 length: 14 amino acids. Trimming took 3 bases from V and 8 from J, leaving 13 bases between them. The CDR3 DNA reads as TGTGCCAGCTCACCGGGAACAGGTGGAGAAAAACTGTTTTTT. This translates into CASSPGTGGEKLFF. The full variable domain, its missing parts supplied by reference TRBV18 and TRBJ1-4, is NAGVMQNPRHLVRRRGQEARLRCSPMKGHSHVYWYRQLPEEGLKFMVYLQKENIIDESGMPKERFSAEFPKEGPSILRIQQVVRGDSAAYFCASSPGTGGEKLFFGSGTQLSVL.

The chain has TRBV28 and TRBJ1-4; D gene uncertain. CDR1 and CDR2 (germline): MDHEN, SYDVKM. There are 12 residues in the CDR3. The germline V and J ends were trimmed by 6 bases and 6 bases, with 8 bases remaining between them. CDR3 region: CASSRQDEKLFF. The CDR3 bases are TGTGCCAGCAGCCGCCAGGATGAAAAACTGTTTTTT.

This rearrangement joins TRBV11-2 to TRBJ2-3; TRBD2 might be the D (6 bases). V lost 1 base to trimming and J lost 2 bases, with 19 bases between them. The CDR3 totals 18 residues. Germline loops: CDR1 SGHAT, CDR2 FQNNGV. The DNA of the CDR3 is TGTGCCAGCAGCTTAGGAAGGGCACGGGGGAGATCCACAGATACGCAGTATTTT. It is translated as CASSLGRARGRSTDTQYF.

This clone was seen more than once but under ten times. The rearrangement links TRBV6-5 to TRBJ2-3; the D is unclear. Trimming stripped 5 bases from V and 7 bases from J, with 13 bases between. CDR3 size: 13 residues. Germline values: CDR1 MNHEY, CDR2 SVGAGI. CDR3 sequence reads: CASSTILGNTQYF. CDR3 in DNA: TGTGCCAGCAGTACGATACTTGGTAATACGCAGTATTTT.

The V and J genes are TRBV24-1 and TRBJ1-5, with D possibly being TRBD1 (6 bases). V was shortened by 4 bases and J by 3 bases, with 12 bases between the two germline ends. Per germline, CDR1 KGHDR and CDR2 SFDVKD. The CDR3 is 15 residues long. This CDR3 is CATSETGPANQPQHF. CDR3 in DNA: TGTGCCACCAGTGAAACAGGGCCGGCCAATCAGCCCCAGCATTTT.

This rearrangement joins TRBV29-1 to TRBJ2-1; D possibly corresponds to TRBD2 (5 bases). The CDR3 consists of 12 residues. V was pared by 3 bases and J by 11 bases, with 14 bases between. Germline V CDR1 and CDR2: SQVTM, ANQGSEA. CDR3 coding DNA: TGCAGCGTTGATGGGGAGCCGATAAAGCAGTTCTTC. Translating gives CSVDGEPIKQFF.

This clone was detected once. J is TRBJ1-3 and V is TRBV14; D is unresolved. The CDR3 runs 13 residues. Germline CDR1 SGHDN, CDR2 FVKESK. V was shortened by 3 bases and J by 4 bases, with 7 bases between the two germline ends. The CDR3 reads CASSHFRGNTIYF. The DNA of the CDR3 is TGTGCCAGCAGCCACTTTAGGGGAAACACCATATATTTT.

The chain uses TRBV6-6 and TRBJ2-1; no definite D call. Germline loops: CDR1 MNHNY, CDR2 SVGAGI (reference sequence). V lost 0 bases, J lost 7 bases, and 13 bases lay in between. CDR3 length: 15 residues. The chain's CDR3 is CASSYSKAGINEQFF. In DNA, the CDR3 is TGTGCCAGCAGTTACTCGAAGGCAGGTATTAATGAGCAGTTCTTC.

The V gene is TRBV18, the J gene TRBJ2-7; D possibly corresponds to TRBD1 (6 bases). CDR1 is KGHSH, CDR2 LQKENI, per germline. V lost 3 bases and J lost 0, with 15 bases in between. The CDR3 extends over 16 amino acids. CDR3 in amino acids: CASSPLWTESSYEQYF. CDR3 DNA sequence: TGTGCCAGCTCACCCCTATGGACAGAGAGCTCCTACGAGCAGTACTTC.

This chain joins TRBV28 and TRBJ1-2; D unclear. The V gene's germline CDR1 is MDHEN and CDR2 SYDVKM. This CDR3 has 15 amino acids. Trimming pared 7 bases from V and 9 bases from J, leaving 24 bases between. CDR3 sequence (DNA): TGTGCCAGCATCGGCTGGTCAGGTGGAAGGAAGAGCTACACCTTC. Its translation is CASIGWSGGRKSYTF.

DNA of the CDR3: TGTGCCAGCAGCCACCGACTCCGACTCAGCACAGATACGCAGTATTTT. Residues: CASSHRLRLSTDTQYF. The chain couples TRBV5-8 to TRBJ2-3; no clear D gene. Trimming shortened V by 4 bases and J by 0 bases, and 15 bases separated the two germline ends. CDR1 and CDR2 from the germline V gene are SGHTS and YDEGEE. The CDR3 covers 16 residues. Full variable domain (rest looked up from reference TRBV5-8 and TRBJ2-3): EAGVTQSPTHLIKTRGQQATLRCSPISGHTSVYWYQQALGLGLQFLLWYDEGEERNRGNFPPRFSGRQFPNYSSELNVNALELEDSALYLCASSHRLRLSTDTQYFGPGTRLTVL.

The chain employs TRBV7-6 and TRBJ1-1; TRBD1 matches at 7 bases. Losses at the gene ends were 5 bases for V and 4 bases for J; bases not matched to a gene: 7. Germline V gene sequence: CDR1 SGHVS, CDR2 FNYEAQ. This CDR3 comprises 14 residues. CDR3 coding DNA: TGTGCCAGCAGCGGGGGGACAGCTTCCACTGAAGCTTTCTTT. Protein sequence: CASSGGTASTEAFF.

CDR3 loop: CASSLDPVGSSGANVLTF. CDR3 bases: TGTGCCAGCAGCTTAGATCCGGTGGGTTCCTCTGGGGCCAACGTCCTGACTTTC. J is TRBJ2-6 and V is TRBV7-2; the D is unclear. Between the trimmed V and J ends, which lost 1 base and 0 bases, there was a span of 13 bases. The germline V gene has CDR1 SGHTA and CDR2 FQGNSA. This CDR3 is built from 18 residues.

The CDR3 DNA reads as TGTGCCAGTAGCTCTACGGCGGGTTTGTACTTC. It is translated as CASSSTAGLYF. The chain couples TRBV19 to TRBJ2-7, with D possibly being TRBD2 (5 bases). The CDR3 sequence is 11 residues long. Per the germline V gene, CDR1 is LNHDA and CDR2 is SQIVND (reference sequence). V lost 6 bases and J lost 12, with 15 bases in between.

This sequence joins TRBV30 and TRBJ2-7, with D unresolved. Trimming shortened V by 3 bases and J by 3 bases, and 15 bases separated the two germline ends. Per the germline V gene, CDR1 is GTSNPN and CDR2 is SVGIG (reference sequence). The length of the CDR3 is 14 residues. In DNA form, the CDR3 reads TGTGCCTGGAGGGGCTTCCGACACATCTACGAGCAGTACTTC. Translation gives CAWRGFRHIYEQYF. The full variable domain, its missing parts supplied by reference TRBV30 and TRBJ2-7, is SQTIHQWPATLVQPVGSPLSLECTVEGTSNPNLYWYRQAAGRGLQLLFYSVGIGQISSEVPQNLSASRPQDRQFILSSKKLLLSDSGFYLCAWRGFRHIYEQYFGPGTRLTVT.

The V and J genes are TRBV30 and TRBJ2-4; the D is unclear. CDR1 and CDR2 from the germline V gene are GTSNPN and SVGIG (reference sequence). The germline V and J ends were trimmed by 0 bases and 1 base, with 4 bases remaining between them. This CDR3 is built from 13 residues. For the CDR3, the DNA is TGTGCCTGGAGTGTAAGGGCCAAAAACATTCAGTACTTC. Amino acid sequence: CAWSVRAKNIQYF.

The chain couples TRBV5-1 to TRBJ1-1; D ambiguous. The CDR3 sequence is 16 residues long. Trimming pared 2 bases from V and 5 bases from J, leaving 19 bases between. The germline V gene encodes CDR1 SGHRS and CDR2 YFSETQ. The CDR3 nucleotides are TGCGCCAGCAGCTTTAACCGTGGAGGAGGGTTGACTGAAGCTTTCTTT. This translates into CASSFNRGGGLTEAFF.

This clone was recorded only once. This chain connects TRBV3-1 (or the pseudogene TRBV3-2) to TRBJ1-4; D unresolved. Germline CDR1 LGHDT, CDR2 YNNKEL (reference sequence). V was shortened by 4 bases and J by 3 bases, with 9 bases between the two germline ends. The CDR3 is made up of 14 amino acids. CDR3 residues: CASSRLGPNEKLFF. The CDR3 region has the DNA TGTGCCAGCAGCCGACTAGGACCTAATGAAAAACTGTTTTTT.

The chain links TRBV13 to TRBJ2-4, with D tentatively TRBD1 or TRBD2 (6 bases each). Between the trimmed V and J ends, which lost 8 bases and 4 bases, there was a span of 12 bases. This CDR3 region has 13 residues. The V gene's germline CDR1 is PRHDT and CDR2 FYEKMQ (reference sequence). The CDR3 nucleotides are TGTGCCAGCGAAGGGGGGTCTAAAAACATTCAGTACTTC. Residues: CASEGGSKNIQYF.

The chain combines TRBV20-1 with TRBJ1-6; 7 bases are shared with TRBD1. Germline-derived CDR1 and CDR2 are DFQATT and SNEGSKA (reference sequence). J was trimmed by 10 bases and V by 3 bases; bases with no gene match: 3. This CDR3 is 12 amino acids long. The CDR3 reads CSASDRASPLHF. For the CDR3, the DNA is TGCAGTGCTAGTGACAGGGCGTCACCCCTCCACTTT.